These 17 T cell receptor beta chains came from one sample sequenced in a study of T cells in Graves' hyperthyroidism and ophthalmopathy. RNA transcripts gave rise to amplified TCR beta CDR3 regions. Primed by the HTBI set, a first-round RT-PCR was run on the TCR CDR3. TCRdb fed the multiplex PCR reads into MiXCR, producing one record per CDR3 protein. The sample consists of roughly 500,000 distinct CDR3 sequences, about 20% of them appearing once. The sample comprised blood. These receptor sequences come from a woman aged 65 to 85 with Graves' ophthalmopathy.

The rearrangement uses TRBV19 and TRBJ2-2, with 10 bases matching TRBD2. Trimming at V came to 10 bases and at J to 2 bases, leaving 7 bases not matched to a gene. The CDR3 is made up of 15 amino acids. From germline, CDR1 is LNHDA and CDR2 SQIVND (reference sequence). The CDR3 region has the DNA TGTGCCACCACTAGCGGGAACGTAAACACCGGGGAGCTGTTTTTT. As protein: CATTSGNVNTGELFF.

This clonotype was seen more than once but under ten times. The chain links TRBV30 to TRBJ2-7; D could derive from TRBD1 or TRBD2 (5 bases each). The germline V and J ends were trimmed by 3 bases and 9 bases, with 15 bases remaining between them. Germline CDR1 is GTSNPN and CDR2 is SVGIG (reference sequence). The CDR3 has 12 residues. The CDR3 reads CAWRRWDEGQYF. In DNA, the CDR3 is TGTGCCTGGAGACGGTGGGACGAGGGGCAGTACTTC. Drawing the rest from reference TRBV30 and TRBJ2-7, the complete variable domain is SQTIHQWPATLVQPVGSPLSLECTVEGTSNPNLYWYRQAAGRGLQLLFYSVGIGQISSEVPQNLSASRPQDRQFILSSKKLLLSDSGFYLCAWRRWDEGQYFGPGTRLTVT.

The V gene is TRBV12-3 or TRBV12-4, the J gene TRBJ2-1; 7 bases align to TRBD2. Trimming at V came to 4 bases and at J to 5 bases, leaving 8 bases not matched to a gene. This CDR3 has 15 amino acids. The CDR3 loop reads CASSSHLAVNNEQFF. CDR3 coding DNA: TGTGCCAGCAGTTCACACCTAGCGGTCAACAATGAGCAGTTCTTC.

This chain links TRBV6-1 with TRBJ1-1; possible D gene TRBD1, 6 bases. The ends were cut back, 6 bases at V and 0 bases at J, with 11 bases in the middle. The CDR3 is made up of 14 amino acids. Germline assignment: CDR1 MNHNS and CDR2 SASEGT. The CDR3 sequence is CASSWRGVNTEAFF. CDR3 bases: TGTGCCAGCAGCTGGAGGGGGGTGAACACTGAAGCTTTCTTT.

This clonotype showed up just a few times. This chain joins TRBV7-3 and TRBJ2-2; D may be TRBD2 (5 bases). Germline CDR1 and CDR2: SGHTA and FQGTGA. The CDR3 is made up of 16 amino acids. Trimming cost V 4 bases and J 3 bases, with 15 bases left between them. CDR3 amino acids: CASSSSWTPDTGELFF. CDR3 DNA sequence: TGTGCCAGCAGCTCCTCTTGGACTCCTGACACCGGGGAGCTGTTTTTT.

This clonotype was seen repeatedly, ten times or more. The V gene is TRBV28, the J gene TRBJ2-7; 10 nucleotides agree with TRBD1. CDR1 MDHEN and CDR2 SYDVKM come from the germline V gene. This CDR3 has 19 amino acids. The V gene end was trimmed by 4 bases and the J gene end by 0 bases; junction bases not matched to a gene: 15. CDR3 region: CASSSPGTGAVRYSYEQYF. The CDR3 coding sequence is TGTGCCAGCAGTTCTCCCGGGACAGGGGCCGTTCGGTACTCCTACGAGCAGTACTTC.

This clonotype has at least ten counts. The V and J genes are TRBV7-3 and TRBJ1-1, with no clear D. CDR3 length equals 13 residues. V was trimmed by 5 bases and J by 1 base, leaving 8 bases between them. The germline V gene encodes CDR1 SGHTA and CDR2 FQGTGA. This chain's CDR3 is CASSRGENTEAFF. The CDR3 bases are TGTGCCAGCAGCCGCGGAGAGAACACTGAAGCTTTCTTT.

This clonotype was seen only a few times. The J gene is TRBJ2-1, the V gene TRBV5-6, with 8 bases that match TRBD1. CDR1 is SGHDT, CDR2 YYEEEE, per germline. This CDR3 spans 16 amino acids. V was clipped by 3 bases and J by 3 bases; unmatched bases: 8. This CDR3 is CASSSNRGVGYNEQFF. CDR3 bases: TGTGCCAGCAGCTCCAACAGGGGGGTGGGCTACAATGAGCAGTTCTTC.

This clonotype appeared a few times. The gene calls are TRBV6-1 and TRBJ2-3, with TRBD2 matching over 12 bases. Germline assignment: CDR1 MNHNS and CDR2 SASEGT. The trim removed 0 bases at V and 2 bases at J, leaving 9 bases unmatched. The length of the CDR3 is 19 residues. In DNA, the CDR3 is TGTGCCAGCAGTGAAGCGCATGGACTAGCGGGATTGTACACAGATACGCAGTATTTT. This gives the protein CASSEAHGLAGLYTDTQYF.

This clonotype was counted between two and nine times. The chain uses TRBV2 and TRBJ2-7; D unresolved. V was pared by 0 bases and J by 3 bases, with 9 bases between. CDR3 size: 14 residues. Germline values: CDR1 SNHLY, CDR2 FYNNEI. CDR3 amino acids: CASSEAGIDYEQYF. DNA of the CDR3: TGTGCCAGCAGTGAAGCGGGCATCGACTACGAGCAGTACTTC.

This clonotype was observed a handful of times. The chain links TRBV20-1 to TRBJ2-1; 9 nucleotides line up with TRBD2. Germline V gives CDR1 DFQATT, CDR2 SNEGSKA (reference sequence). Trimming cost V 5 bases and J 4 bases; bases outside gene matches: 9. The CDR3 sequence is 15 residues long. CDR3 sequence reads: CSALTLAGSYNEQFF. CDR3 sequence (DNA): TGCAGTGCTCTAACCCTAGCGGGGTCGTACAATGAGCAGTTCTTC.

This clonotype occurred once. The chain employs TRBV18 and TRBJ1-5; no firm D call. V was pared by 3 bases and J by 7 bases, with 7 bases between. Per the germline V gene, CDR1 is KGHSH and CDR2 is LQKENI. This CDR3 is built from 12 residues. In DNA form, the CDR3 reads TGTGCCAGCTCACCGGTGGGACAGCCCCAGCATTTT. This codes for CASSPVGQPQHF. Full variable domain (missing parts from reference TRBV18 and TRBJ1-5): NAGVMQNPRHLVRRRGQEARLRCSPMKGHSHVYWYRQLPEEGLKFMVYLQKENIIDESGMPKERFSAEFPKEGPSILRIQQVVRGDSAAYFCASSPVGQPQHFGDGTRLSIL.

J is TRBJ2-1 and V is TRBV30; D perhaps matches TRBD1 (6 bases). Germline assignment: CDR1 GTSNPN and CDR2 SVGIG (reference sequence). This CDR3 spans 12 amino acids. V lost 1 base to trimming and J lost 9 bases, with 10 bases between them. CDR3 loop: CAWSERTVEQFF. CDR3 bases: TGTGCCTGGAGTGAGAGGACAGTTGAGCAGTTCTTC. The whole variable domain, filled in from reference TRBV30 and TRBJ2-1, reads SQTIHQWPATLVQPVGSPLSLECTVEGTSNPNLYWYRQAAGRGLQLLFYSVGIGQISSEVPQNLSASRPQDRQFILSSKKLLLSDSGFYLCAWSERTVEQFFGPGTRLTVL.

CDR3 sequence (DNA): TGCAGTGCAAAGAGACGGGTGCGGCTAGCGGCTAGCACAGATACGCAGTATTTT. Translation: CSAKRRVRLAASTDTQYF. This rearrangement joins TRBV20-1 to TRBJ2-3; 7 bases are a match to TRBD2. The CDR3 extends over 18 amino acids. CDR1 is DFQATT and CDR2 is SNEGSKA in the germline V gene (reference sequence). The trim removed 6 bases at V and 0 bases at J, leaving 18 bases unmatched.

The rearrangement links TRBV6-2 or TRBV6-3 to TRBJ1-1; perhaps TRBD1 as D (5 bases). The CDR3 contains 16 residues. Germline V gene data show CDR1 as MNHEY and CDR2 as SVGEGT. V shed 5 bases and J shed 5 bases, with 21 bases lying between them. For the CDR3, the DNA is TGTGCCAGCAGTGTGGGGTCAGGGCGGCCTCGAACTGAAGCTTTCTTT. Encoded protein: CASSVGSGRPRTEAFF.

The CDR3 spells CASRKISGANVLTF. The CDR3 bases are TGTGCCAGCAGAAAGATCTCTGGGGCCAACGTCCTGACTTTC. The V and J genes are TRBV7-8 and TRBJ2-6; no firm D call. V was pared by 6 bases and J by 0 bases, with 6 bases between. Germline V gene lookup returns CDR1 SGHVS and CDR2 FQNEAQ. The CDR3 is 14 amino acids.

This rearrangement joins TRBV28 to TRBJ2-7; TRBD2 matches at 7 bases. Germline trimming cut 8 bases from V and 3 bases from J; bases unmatched to any gene: 13. The CDR3 length is 15 residues. Germline CDR1 MDHEN, CDR2 SYDVKM. The CDR3 sequence: CASGPRAGVYYEQYF. CDR3 sequence (DNA): TGTGCCAGCGGCCCCCGGGCGGGGGTTTACTACGAGCAGTACTTC.